The 21 T cell receptor beta chains below come from one sample, sequenced in a study of graft-versus-host responses after intestinal transplantation. Assay: immunoSEQ multiplex PCR; the TCRdb copy retains only in-frame clones and omits some. This sample has around 76,000 clones; about 94% occur once, and the top ten carry about 0.53%. Their recognized antigens are unknown. The sample here was unstimulated CD8+ T cells sorted from spleen or lymph node cells, taken before intestinal transplant. The origin of the receptors is a human donor who received an intestinal transplant.

The chain is built from TRBV5-6 and TRBJ2-1, with 7 bases identical to TRBD2. The CDR3 has 15 residues. The V gene's germline CDR1 is SGHDT and CDR2 YYEEEE. V gave up 4 bases and J gave up 2 bases; unmatched junction bases: 6. The CDR3 loop reads CASSGPLAAYNEQFF. For the CDR3, the DNA is TGTGCCAGCAGCGGACCTCTAGCGGCCTACAATGAGCAGTTCTTC.

V is TRBV29-1 and J is TRBJ2-1; 15 nucleotides line up with TRBD2. With 6 bases clipped from V and 0 bases from J, the junction kept 9 bases outside the gene matches. There are 18 residues in the CDR3. Germline lookup yields CDR1 SQVTM and CDR2 ANQGSEA. The CDR3 protein is CSVTGGLAGGPSYNEQFF. The CDR3 DNA follows: TGCAGCGTCACGGGAGGACTAGCGGGAGGGCCCTCCTACAATGAGCAGTTCTTC.

The gene calls are TRBV7-9 and TRBJ1-1; tentatively, D is TRBD1 (6 bases). Germline assignment: CDR1 SEHNR and CDR2 FQNEAQ (reference sequence). The CDR3 has 16 residues. V was shortened by 7 bases and J by 2 bases, with 20 bases between the two germline ends. CDR3 loop: CASTKPWGARNTEAFF. For the CDR3, the DNA is TGTGCCAGCACCAAACCATGGGGGGCGAGAAACACTGAAGCTTTCTTT.

The J gene is TRBJ2-3, the V gene TRBV9; 12 nucleotides match TRBD2. The CDR3 is made up of 16 amino acids. Germline V gives CDR1 SGDLS, CDR2 YYNGEE. Trimming at V came to 0 bases and at J to 6 bases, leaving 5 bases not matched to a gene. The CDR3 region is CASSVGTSGRLDTQYF. The CDR3 nucleotides are TGTGCCAGCAGCGTAGGAACTAGCGGGAGGCTCGATACGCAGTATTTT.

This chain connects TRBV7-8 to TRBJ2-1, with 12 bases lining up with TRBD2. CDR1 and CDR2 (germline): SGHVS, FQNEAQ. The CDR3 has 15 residues. The V segment lost 5 bases and the J segment 7 bases; nucleotides outside the gene matches: 6. The CDR3: CASSLTSGRGNEQFF. CDR3 in DNA: TGTGCCAGCAGCCTGACTAGCGGGAGAGGGAATGAGCAGTTCTTC.

The chain links TRBV2 to TRBJ1-1, with D uncertain. The V gene lost 5 bases and the J gene lost 1 base, with 8 bases spanning the gap. Germline V CDR1 and CDR2: SNHLY, FYNNEI. This CDR3 spans 13 amino acids. CDR3 protein: CASSPTWNTEAFF. The DNA for the CDR3 is TGTGCCAGCAGTCCAACATGGAACACTGAAGCTTTCTTT.

The rearrangement uses TRBV5-1 and TRBJ2-3; 12 nucleotides align to TRBD2. J gave up 0 bases and V 4 bases, and 15 bases lay outside the gene matches. The CDR3 contains 20 residues. Germline V gene sequence: CDR1 SGHRS, CDR2 YFSETQ. The CDR3 nucleotides are TGCGCCAGCAGCCTTAACTCACTAGCGGGAGGACCCTCTAGCACAGATACGCAGTATTTT. Its translation is CASSLNSLAGGPSSTDTQYF.

This clone showed up just once. The chain has TRBV6-4 and TRBJ2-1; the match to TRBD1 covers 9 bases. The CDR3 has 15 residues. V trimming: 5 bases; J trimming: 1 base; junction bases outside the gene matches: 3. Germline loops: CDR1 MRHNA, CDR2 SNTAGT. This chain's CDR3 is CASSLDRGSYNEQFF. The DNA of the CDR3 is TGTGCCAGCAGTTTAGACAGGGGGTCCTACAATGAGCAGTTCTTC.

V is TRBV6-6 and J is TRBJ2-7, with 7 bases fitting TRBD1. Germline V gives CDR1 MNHNY, CDR2 SVGAGI (reference sequence). The CDR3 has 14 amino acids. The junction had 1 base not matched to a gene; V was cut back by 2 bases and J by 0 bases. The DNA for the CDR3 is TGTGCCAGCAGTTACCGGGACAGCTCCTACGAGCAGTACTTC. It yields the protein CASSYRDSSYEQYF.

The rearrangement links TRBV15 to TRBJ2-7; possible D gene TRBD2, 5 bases. The CDR3 is made up of 13 amino acids. Trimming left V 1 base short and J 4 bases short, with 8 bases between. CDR1 and CDR2 from the germline V gene are LNHNV and YYDKDF (reference sequence). This CDR3 reads CATSRGTGYEQYF. In DNA form, the CDR3 reads TGTGCCACCAGCAGAGGTACGGGGTACGAGCAGTACTTC.

The chain links TRBV6-1 to TRBJ2-7; D gene ambiguous. The V end was cut by 2 bases, the J end by 1 base, with 9 bases between. The length of the CDR3 is 14 residues. Germline-derived CDR1 and CDR2 are MNHNS and SASEGT. The CDR3 spells CASSEYSGSYEQYF. The CDR3 nucleotides read TGTGCCAGCAGTGAATACAGTGGGTCCTACGAGCAGTACTTC.

This rearrangement joins TRBV25-1 to TRBJ2-3; D unresolved. Germline-derived CDR1 and CDR2 are MGHDK and SYGVNS. Trimming stripped 1 base from V and 4 bases from J, with 12 bases between. The length of the CDR3 is 15 residues. CDR3 in DNA: TGTGCCAGCAGTGAATCCGACAAAGTACCAGATACGCAGTATTTT. Translated, it gives CASSESDKVPDTQYF.

The rearrangement links TRBV27 to TRBJ2-1, with 8 nucleotides matching TRBD2. V was pared by 1 base and J by 7 bases, with 12 bases of the junction left unmatched. Germline CDR1 is MNHEY and CDR2 is SMNVEV (reference sequence). The CDR3 contains 17 residues. The DNA for the CDR3 is TGTGCCAGCAGTTTATGGACTAGCTGGCCTACAAGGAATGAGCAGTTCTTC. Its protein product is CASSLWTSWPTRNEQFF.

The chain links TRBV6-4 to TRBJ2-1; TRBD2 aligns across 8 bases. Germline V gives CDR1 MRHNA, CDR2 SNTAGT. This CDR3 comprises 15 residues. J was trimmed by 7 bases and V by 3 bases; bases with no gene match: 8. The CDR3 region is CASSEREGLINEQFF. The CDR3 DNA sequence: TGTGCCAGCAGTGAACGGGAGGGCCTTATAAATGAGCAGTTCTTC.

The chain recombines TRBV11-2 with TRBJ2-3; 12 bases align to TRBD2. V gave up 0 bases and J gave up 4 bases; unmatched junction bases: 14. This CDR3 comprises 20 residues. Germline CDR1 reads SGHAT; CDR2 reads FQNNGV. The CDR3, as DNA: TGTGCCAGCAGCTTAGATCGACTAGCGGGAGTCGGGTATCTCTCAGATACGCAGTATTTT. It translates to CASSLDRLAGVGYLSDTQYF.

This chain links TRBV2 with TRBJ2-7; D may be TRBD2 (6 bases). Germline lookup yields CDR1 SNHLY and CDR2 FYNNEI. V lost 0 bases and J lost 3, with 15 bases in between. The CDR3 totals 16 residues. CDR3 in DNA: TGTGCCAGCAGTGAAGCGCTCCTTGGGGGGAACTACGAGCAGTACTTC. This translates into CASSEALLGGNYEQYF. The complete variable domain, with remaining parts taken from reference TRBV2 and TRBJ2-7, reads EPEVTQTPSHQVTQMGQEVILRCVPISNHLYFYWYRQILGQKVEFLVSFYNNEISEKSEIFDDQFSVERPDGSNFTLKIRSTKLEDSAMYFCASSEALLGGNYEQYFGPGTRLTVT.

This chain uses TRBV27 with TRBJ2-4; D is possibly TRBD1 (6 bases). The CDR3 consists of 14 residues. The V and J ends lost 0 bases and 7 bases respectively, with 10 bases between them. Germline V gene sequence: CDR1 MNHEY, CDR2 SMNVEV (reference sequence). CDR3 sequence: CASSLSRQGNIQYF. The CDR3 DNA follows: TGTGCCAGCAGTTTATCGCGGCAGGGGAACATTCAGTACTTC.

This clone was found once. The rearrangement joins TRBV2 to TRBJ2-7, with D perhaps TRBD1 or TRBD2 (5 bases each). The CDR3 is 12 amino acids. CDR1 is SNHLY, CDR2 FYNNEI, per germline. Trimming cost V 5 bases and J 3 bases, with 8 bases left between them. CDR3 in DNA: TGTGCCAGCAGTTCAGGGAGCTACGAGCAGTACTTC. Translating it yields CASSSGSYEQYF.

This sequence joins TRBV9 and TRBJ2-1; D is possibly TRBD2 (6 bases). The CDR3 contains 20 residues. Germline V gives CDR1 SGDLS, CDR2 YYNGEE. Between the trimmed V and J ends, which lost 0 bases and 0 bases, there was a span of 22 bases. The CDR3: CASSVEGGGGAYPSYNEQFF. CDR3 sequence (DNA): TGTGCCAGCAGCGTAGAGGGTGGTGGCGGGGCCTACCCCTCCTACAATGAGCAGTTCTTC.

This chain links TRBV27 with TRBJ1-6, with unresolved D. V was clipped by 5 bases and J by 12 bases, with 11 bases between them. The length of the CDR3 is 12 residues. Germline V gives CDR1 MNHEY, CDR2 SMNVEV (reference sequence). The CDR3 is CASSPGLGPLHF. The CDR3 region has the DNA TGTGCCAGCAGTCCCGGATTGGGACCCCTCCACTTT.

The rearrangement uses TRBV21-1 and TRBJ2-7; TRBD2 reflects the table's D call only, with no check against the DNA. TRBV21-1 is described as a pseudogene. This CDR3 is 17 amino acids long. CDR3 protein: CASSATKPGLDAYEQYF. In DNA form, the CDR3 reads TGTGCCAGCAGCGCCACAAAACCGGGACTAGATGCGTACGAGCAGTACTTC.